Listed here are 7 T cell receptor beta chains from one sample, sequenced in a study of T cells in Graves' hyperthyroidism and ophthalmopathy. TCR beta CDR3 sequences were amplified from RNA transcripts. Primed by the HTBI set, a first-round RT-PCR was run on the TCR CDR3. Each CDR3 protein gets one entry after TCRdb re-called the multiplex PCR reads with MiXCR. The sample lists around 450,000 distinct CDR3 sequences, more than 15% occurring once. The source material was blood. Receptor source: a woman in her late teens or twenties with Graves' hyperthyroidism.

This clonotype was observed a few times. The chain recombines TRBV13 with TRBJ1-1; TRBD1 aligns across 8 bases. The junction had 8 bases not matched to a gene; V was cut back by 5 bases and J by 6 bases. The CDR3 sequence is 14 residues long. The germline CDR1 and CDR2 sequences are PRHDT and FYEKMQ (reference sequence). The CDR3 is CASSTRGQGAEAFF. CDR3 in DNA: TGTGCCAGCAGCACCAGAGGACAGGGAGCTGAAGCTTTCTTT.

This clonotype was counted many times. The chain has TRBV2 and TRBJ1-2, with TRBD1 matching over 7 bases. Unmatched junction bases numbered 5, after V lost 2 bases and J lost 8 bases. This CDR3 contains 13 residues. From germline, CDR1 is SNHLY and CDR2 FYNNEI. CDR3: CASSEYRGRGYTF. The CDR3 DNA follows: TGTGCCAGCAGTGAATATAGGGGGCGCGGCTACACCTTC. Filled out from reference TRBV2 and TRBJ1-2, the complete variable domain reads EPEVTQTPSHQVTQMGQEVILRCVPISNHLYFYWYRQILGQKVEFLVSFYNNEISEKSEIFDDQFSVERPDGSNFTLKIRSTKLEDSAMYFCASSEYRGRGYTFGSGTRLTVV.

This clonotype showed up many times. This chain joins TRBV6-2 or TRBV6-3 and TRBJ2-5, with 12 bases identical to TRBD1. V lost 6 bases and J lost 4; bases outside the gene matches: 9. The V gene's germline CDR1 is MNHEY and CDR2 SVGEGT. CDR3 length: 16 amino acids. This CDR3 is CASRRDRGRQLETQYF. The CDR3 DNA reads TGTGCCAGCAGAAGGGACAGGGGGCGTCAGTTAGAGACCCAGTACTTC.

This clonotype was found a few times. The V call is TRBV7-2, the J call TRBJ2-2; D gene unclear. The CDR3 has 15 amino acids. CDR1 is SGHTA, CDR2 FQGNSA, per germline. The V end lost 2 bases, the J end lost 4 bases, and 11 bases lay between the germline ends. This CDR3 is CASSLFGPSTGELFF. The CDR3 DNA follows: TGTGCCAGCAGCTTATTCGGACCGTCCACCGGGGAGCTGTTTTTT.

This clonotype has a count of ten or more. This chain uses TRBV2 with TRBJ1-5, with 11 nucleotides matching TRBD1. Germline loops: CDR1 SNHLY, CDR2 FYNNEI. Losses at the gene ends were 4 bases for V and 5 bases for J; bases not matched to a gene: 4. The CDR3 is 15 residues long. CDR3 sequence (DNA): TGTGCCAGCAGTGGGGTGGGACAGGGGGATCAGCCCCAGCATTTT. Translation gives CASSGVGQGDQPQHF.

This clonotype was counted at least ten times. This chain connects TRBV7-2 to TRBJ1-1; unclear D gene. The V gene lost 5 bases and the J gene lost 1 base, with 11 bases spanning the gap. The length of the CDR3 is 14 residues. CDR1 is SGHTA, CDR2 FQGNSA, per germline. The CDR3 loop is CASSPSFGNTEAFF. The CDR3 region has the DNA TGTGCCAGCAGCCCCAGCTTTGGGAACACTGAAGCTTTCTTT.

This clonotype has at least ten counts. The chain is built from TRBV9 and TRBJ1-5; a weak D match, TRBD1 (5 bases). The CDR3 has 14 amino acids. The V end lost 4 bases, the J end lost 9 bases, and 17 bases lay between the germline ends. Germline-derived CDR1 and CDR2 are SGDLS and YYNGEE. CDR3 DNA sequence: TGTGCCAGCAGCCCCGGGACCGCCGTTCCGCCCCAGCATTTT. Translating gives CASSPGTAVPPQHF.